This T cell receptor beta chain emerged from a study of blood T cell repertoires in COVID-19 (dated by TCRdb to the early 2020s). With regard to the full study: Samples from collaborators originated in the United States, Italy and Spain and spanned both the acute and convalescent phases of COVID-19. The material from the prospective study consisted of cDNA or gDNA derived from T cells, B-cell-depleted T cells, or PBMCs. Deeply sampled blood TCRbeta repertoires from subjects exposed to, actively infected with, or recovered from COVID-19 were included in the dataset. The repertoires were released in a freely available public database intended as a resource for research on the immune response to SARS-CoV-2. The samples were drawn from two sources: the first 160 participants of the ongoing ImmuneRACE study, and some 1,300 subjects contributed by 6 global collaborators. A de-identified subject ID, COVID-19 status, age in years and sex were almost always included in the sample metadata. Where available, HLA class I and class II types were obtained from metadata supplied by the sample provider rather than from assay-based typing. The study at large found these results: How much clinical and demographic metadata was included differed by source and by participant, and the metadata was provided uncurated.

Of note for this clone: The specificity of this receptor is unknown. No quality values exist for individual bases; no much larger clone is one base distant.

The immunoSEQ Assay, a bias-controlled multiplex PCR, was used to amplify TCRbeta CDR3 regions from genomic DNA. The paper's data handling went like this. Nucleated cell counts per sample were estimated from amplification of reference gene primers within the assay. To quantify the absolute abundance of each unique TCRbeta CDR3 rearrangement, sequence reads were collapsed and filtered. For each sample, productive Simpson clonality was calculated as the square root of Simpson's diversity index across productive rearrangements. Here the immuneACCESS table is served through TCRdb, limited to in-frame sequences with V and J called. Missing clones are a known gap in these copies; in checked studies unresolved V genes cover under half, and the rest lacks a known reason. V and J calls and clone size follow that table, whereas D and trimming were derived from the DNA. This sample is represented by hundreds of thousands of clones; less than 90% of them were singletons. The ten largest account for 7% to 10% of the sample.

Participants in the prospective study were aged 18 to 89 years, lived in under 30 United States geographic areas, and enrolled through a virtual design. To assign participants to cohorts, the prospective study relied on clinical history that participants themselves reported in a screening survey and a study questionnaire. ImmuneRACE Cohort 3 recovered participants were defined by two consecutive negative NP/OP PCR tests, healthcare professional clearance, or symptom resolution. In the prospective study, mobile phlebotomists collected whole blood, serum and a nasopharyngeal or oropharyngeal swab from each participant. Additional blood draws and questionnaires over an approximately 2-month period could optionally be provided by prospective study participants. Prospective study blood samples were shipped either frozen or at room temperature before DNA extraction. The sequencing sample was made of PBMCs or T cells enriched from blood (not recorded which). The receptor was isolated from an older woman who had recovered from COVID-19.

Here is the DNA: TGTGCCACAGGACAGGGGACCTACGAGCAGTACTTC. Its coded protein is CATGQGTYEQYF. Rearrangement joined TRBV2 to TRBJ2-7, and TRBD1 matches 9 of the central bases. The CDR3 runs 12 amino acids, cysteine and phenylalanine included. This entry keeps only the CDR3 DNA: 36 bases, framed from base 1. As encoded in the germline V gene, CDR1 is SNHLY while CDR2 is FYNNEI. Germline trimming amounts to 10 bases on V and 2 bases on J, with 3 as the count of junction bases outside the gene matches.